Given below is one T cell receptor beta chain in context. No antigen is known for it. The sample is drawn from a study of immune evolution from preneoplasia to lung adenocarcinoma. Turning to the study itself: HLA loss of heterozygosity: 5.5% to 8.5% AIS, roughly 15% MIA, roughly 35% ADC, none AAH. Study outcomes and limitations: KRAS-mutant nodules had the highest T cell clonality.

The repertoire was sequenced with immunoSEQ multiplex PCR; TCRdb's copy has only in-frame clones and lacks some. The sample contains about 14,000 clones, 65% to 90% of which appear only once. The TCR was taken from a donor of 70 years or more with lung adenocarcinoma. The sequenced sample was FFPE lung adenocarcinoma in situ tissue.

CDR3 DNA: TGTGCCAGCAGCTCCCGGGACAGGGATGGCTACACCTTC. Translation: CASSSRDRDGYTF. This rearrangement joins TRBV7-2 to TRBJ1-2; the match to TRBD1 covers 9 bases. Trimming removed 4 bases from V and 6 bases from J; junction bases left unmatched: 3. Germline values: CDR1 SGHTA, CDR2 FQGNSA. The CDR3 totals 13 residues.